These T cell receptor beta chains were read from a single sample in a study of CD8+ T cells in alopecia areata. Profiled with immunoSEQ multiplex PCR; TCRdb holds only in-frame clones, not every one. Of fewer than 250,000 clones in the sample, roughly two fifths were seen once. Here the sequenced sample was CD4+ T cells sorted from blood, taken between weeks 30 and 35, from a patient treated with tofacitinib. The receptors stem from a human donor with alopecia areata. Each CDR3 is given with its conserved first and last residue. Each record gives: V gene, D gene, CDR3 length, J gene, clone size, CDR3 DNA, CDR3 protein. The D gene is left open where the match is weak. Clone size appears in some rows only: once, few, many, or a class for an expanded clone.

>TRBV16|NA|13|TRBJ1-2|few
TGTGCCAGCAGCCAATCGATAGGGAGCGGCTACACCTTC
CASSQSIGSGYTF
>TRBV7-2|TRBD2|15|TRBJ2-7|many
TGTGCCAGCAGCTCTCCGGGACTAGCTGCGTACGAGCAGTACTTC
CASSSPGLAAYEQYF
>TRBV30|TRBD1|13|TRBJ1-2|NA
TGTGCCTGGAGCCTACAGGGGAACTATGGCTACACCTTC
CAWSLQGNYGYTF
>TRBV2|NA|12|TRBJ2-7|NA
TGTGCCAGCAGAGAGGGAACCTACGAGCAGTACTTC
CASREGTYEQYF
>TRBV30|TRBD1|15|TRBJ2-2|NA
TGTGCCTGGAGTACCGGGACAGCGAACACCGGGGAGCTGTTTTTT
CAWSTGTANTGELFF
>TRBV5-5|NA|13|TRBJ2-7|NA
TGTGCCAGCAGCTTGGGGACAATCAACGAGCAGTACTTC
CASSLGTINEQYF
>TRBV7-2|NA|15|TRBJ2-2|NA
TGTGCCAGCACGCTTTTACGAGGAGGCACCGGGGAGCTGTTTTTT
CASTLLRGGTGELFF
>TRBV7-9|TRBD1|16|TRBJ1-6|few
TGTGCCAGCAGCCCAGCAGCGGGACAGTTTCTTTCACCCCTCCACTTT
CASSPAAGQFLSPLHF
>TRBV5-1|TRBD1|16|TRBJ2-1|few
TGCGCCAGCAGCTTGGCGGCAGGGGGTGACCTCGATGAGCAGTTCTTC
CASSLAAGGDLDEQFF
>TRBV9|NA|13|TRBJ1-4|NA
TGTGCCAGCAGCGGGGCCTATAATGAAAAACTGTTTTTT
CASSGAYNEKLFF
>TRBV27|TRBD1|14|TRBJ2-5|NA
TGTGCCAGCAGTTTCGGACAGGGGCGGGAGACCCAGTACTTC
CASSFGQGRETQYF
>TRBV30|NA|12|TRBJ2-2|many
TGTGCCTGGGGACCACGCCTGGGGGAGCTGTTTTTT
CAWGPRLGELFF
>TRBV18|NA|13|TRBJ1-1|NA
TGTGCCAGCTCACCTGAGGTGGGGACTGAAGCTTTCTTT
CASSPEVGTEAFF
>TRBV11-2|NA|13|TRBJ2-5|NA
TGTGCCAGCAGCTTAAGCCCCGTAGAGACCCAGTACTTC
CASSLSPVETQYF
>TRBV27|TRBD2|15|TRBJ2-5|NA
TGTGCCAGCAGTTTATGGCTAGCGGGAGTAGAGACCCAGTACTTC
CASSLWLAGVETQYF
>TRBV18|NA|15|TRBJ2-7|NA
TGTGCCAGCTCACCGCGGGGAACTCAGTCCTACGAGCAGTACTTC
CASSPRGTQSYEQYF
>TRBV18|NA|15|TRBJ1-5|NA
TGTGCCAGCTCACCGGGACACCGGGGAAATCAGCCCCAGCATTTT
CASSPGHRGNQPQHF
>TRBV7-9|NA|14|TRBJ1-2|few
TGTGCCAGCAGCTTGTGGTTGTCTAGAGACGGCTACACCTTC
CASSLWLSRDGYTF
>TRBV6-6|NA|15|TRBJ2-2|NA
TGTGCCAGCAGTTACTCGATCTTCGGAAGCGGGGAGCTGTTTTTT
CASSYSIFGSGELFF
>TRBV30|NA|13|TRBJ2-7|NA
TGTGCCTGGACATCAGGCTGGAGCTACGAGCAGTACTTC
CAWTSGWSYEQYF
>TRBV29-1|NA|13|TRBJ2-1|NA
TGCAGCGTTGAAAGAGGGGTGGGAAATGAGCAGTTCTTC
CSVERGVGNEQFF
>TRBV2|NA|15|TRBJ1-5|NA
TGTGCCAGCAGTGAACCACGGACACTCAATCAGCCCCAGCATTTT
CASSEPRTLNQPQHF
>TRBV27|TRBD1|20|TRBJ1-5|NA
TGTGCCAGCAGTCCCCCACCTTCGGGACAGGGGCGCGGGCGCAATCAGCCCCAGCATTTT
CASSPPPSGQGRGRNQPQHF
>TRBV19|NA|15|TRBJ2-1|NA
TGTGCCAGTAGTATTTTTCGTGACCCTGTGAATGAGCAGTTCTTC
CASSIFRDPVNEQFF
>TRBV25-1|NA|15|TRBJ2-3|NA
TGTGCCAGCAGTTATGAAAGGACTAGCACAGATACGCAGTATTTT
CASSYERTSTDTQYF
>TRBV6-1|NA|14|TRBJ2-3|NA
TGTGCCTTAACAGGAAGGGGGGACATCAGTACGCAGTATTTT
CALTGRGDISTQYF
>TRBV29-1|NA|13|TRBJ2-3|few
TGCAGCGTTGCGGCCCCTCTCACAGATACGCAGTATTTT
CSVAAPLTDTQYF
>TRBV7-9|NA|13|TRBJ1-1|NA
TGTGCCAGCAGCTTAGAATCAGGCACTGAAGCTTTCTTT
CASSLESGTEAFF
>TRBV6-5|NA|12|TRBJ1-5|NA
TGTGCCAGCGGGCAGGGGAATCAGCCCCAGCATTTT
CASGQGNQPQHF
>TRBV11-2|NA|15|TRBJ2-3|many
TGTGCCAGCAGCTTAGTGGTCAGCGTCACAGATACGCAGTATTTT
CASSLVVSVTDTQYF
>TRBV2|NA|12|TRBJ2-6|NA
TGTGCCAGCACGCCTGGGGCCAACGTCCTGACTTTC
CASTPGANVLTF
>TRBV9|TRBD1|14|TRBJ2-7|once
TGTGCCAGCAGCGTGACAGGGACGACTAACGAGCAGTACTTC
CASSVTGTTNEQYF
>TRBV6-6|NA|15|TRBJ1-3|NA
TGTGCCAGCAGCCAAAGTGGCCGCTCTGGAAACACCATATATTTT
CASSQSGRSGNTIYF
>TRBV30|NA|13|TRBJ1-2|NA
TGTGCCTGGAGTGTACAACAGGGCTATGGCTACACCTTC
CAWSVQQGYGYTF
>TRBV7-2|TRBD1|14|TRBJ1-5|NA
TGTGCCAGTGGGGGGACAGGGGGCAATCAGCCCCAGCATTTT
CASGGTGGNQPQHF
>TRBV5-6|NA|15|TRBJ2-2|few
TGTGCCAGCAGCTTGGGGGACCTTCAGGTCGGGGAGCTGTTTTTT
CASSLGDLQVGELFF
>TRBV5-1|NA|12|TRBJ2-1|NA
TGCGCCAGCAGAACAGACTTCAATGAGCAGTTCTTC
CASRTDFNEQFF
>TRBV4-1|NA|16|TRBJ1-2|NA
TGCGCCAGCAGCCAGTATGGGGTTGGGCTCGGCAGGGGCTACACCTTC
CASSQYGVGLGRGYTF
>TRBV2|NA|13|TRBJ2-2|NA
TGTGCCAGCGGACTAACGATCACCGGGGAGCTGTTTTTT
CASGLTITGELFF
>TRBV2|NA|10|TRBJ2-3|NA
TGTGCCAGCAGTGAGGGTACGCAGTATTTT
CASSEGTQYF
>TRBV4-1|NA|16|TRBJ2-7|NA
TGCGCCAGCAGCCTTAAGACCGGGACGGATACCTACGAGCAGTACTTC
CASSLKTGTDTYEQYF
>TRBV7-8|NA|13|TRBJ1-4|NA
TGTGCCAGCAGGGGGGGCCTAAGGGAAAAACTGTTTTTT
CASRGGLREKLFF
>TRBV7-3|NA|15|TRBJ2-1|NA
TGTGCCAGCAGCTTAGCCAGCGGGCGATCCAATGAGCAGTTCTTC
CASSLASGRSNEQFF
>TRBV7-2|NA|14|TRBJ2-7|NA
TGTGCCAGCAGCCGATTCGAGGTTTTCCACGAGCAGTACTTC
CASSRFEVFHEQYF
>TRBV5-1|TRBD1|13|TRBJ1-5|few
TGCGCCAGCAGCTTCGACAGGGGTCAGCCCCAGCATTTT
CASSFDRGQPQHF
>TRBV7-6|TRBD2|16|TRBJ2-1|few
TGTGCCAGCAGCCTCCGGACTAGCGGGGTTTACAATGAGCAGTTCTTC
CASSLRTSGVYNEQFF
>TRBV27|NA|13|TRBJ1-2|NA
TGTGCCAGCAGTTTTTGGCCCTCCTATGGCTACACCTTC
CASSFWPSYGYTF
>TRBV7-9|TRBD1|15|TRBJ2-3|NA
TGTGCCAGCAGCTTAGCGGGACAGTCGACAGATACGCAGTATTTT
CASSLAGQSTDTQYF
>TRBV2|TRBD1|14|TRBJ2-3|NA
TGTGCCAGCAGTAACGGACAGGGCACAGATACGCAGTATTTT
CASSNGQGTDTQYF